This TCR beta chain was recorded in a study of T cell changes during pregnancy in multiple sclerosis. Only in-frame clones appear in the TCRdb table, and some are missing; sequencing was by immunoSEQ multiplex PCR. The data show tens of thousands of clones, 75% to 95% seen once. CDR1 and CDR2 from the germline V gene are SGHDN and FVKESK. The CDR3 is made up of 14 amino acids. With 4 bases removed from V and 7 bases from J, the gap between germline ends came to 16 bases. The source is a female donor in good health, enrolled as a control in a pregnancy study. V and J are TRBV14 and TRBJ1-2, with D hard to call. The sample was peripheral blood, taken after pregnancy. The CDR3 spells CASSLGVLAAGYTF. The CDR3, as DNA: TGTGCCAGCAGCCTCGGTGTCTTGGCGGCTGGCTACACCTTC.